This record concerns one T cell receptor beta chain sequence. No antigen is known for it. A roughly 120-subject validation cohort, separate from the 666-subject first cohort, supplied the donors. The assay was immunoSEQ multiplex PCR, and TCRdb's table has in-frame clones only and misses some. Counted here are fewer than 200,000 clones, approximately 89% occurring once; the ten biggest clones make up 3.5% to 4.5%. Germline CDR1 SGHNT, CDR2 YENEEA. The V and J ends lost 8 bases and 4 bases respectively, with 8 bases between them. CDR3 length: 11 amino acids. The source of the sample is a study of cytomegalovirus exposure and HLA in healthy donors. Overall study results and limits: There were a few CMV-associated chains whose specificity for CMV antigens was confirmed in vitro. Cytomegalovirus association was assigned to around 150 TCR beta chains.

The sequenced sample consisted of PBMCs. This chain uses TRBV11-3 with TRBJ2-5, with D possibly being TRBD2 (5 bases). This receptor was obtained from a young man in good health and CMV-seropositive. CDR3 nucleotides: TGTGCCAGCCGAGGGTCAGAGACCCAGTACTTC. Amino acids: CASRGSETQYF.